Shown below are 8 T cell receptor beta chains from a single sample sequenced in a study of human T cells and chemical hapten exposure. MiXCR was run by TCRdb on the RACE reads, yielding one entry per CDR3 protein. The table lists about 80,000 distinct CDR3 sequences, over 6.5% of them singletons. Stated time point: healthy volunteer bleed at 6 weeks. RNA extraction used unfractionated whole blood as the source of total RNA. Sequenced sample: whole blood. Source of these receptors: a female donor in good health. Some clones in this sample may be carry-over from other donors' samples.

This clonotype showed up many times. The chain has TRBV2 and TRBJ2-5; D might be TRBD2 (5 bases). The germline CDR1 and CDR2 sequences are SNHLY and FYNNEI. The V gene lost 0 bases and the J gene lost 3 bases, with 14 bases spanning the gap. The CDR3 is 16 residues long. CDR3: CASSEAAGVGKETQYF. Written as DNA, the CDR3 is TGTGCCAGCAGTGAAGCGGCCGGGGTTGGGAAAGAGACCCAGTACTTC.

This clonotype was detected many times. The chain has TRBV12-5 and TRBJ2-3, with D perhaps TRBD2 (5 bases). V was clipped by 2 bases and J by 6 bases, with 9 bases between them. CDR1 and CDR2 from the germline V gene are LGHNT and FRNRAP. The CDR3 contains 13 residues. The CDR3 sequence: CASGLSSGDTQYF. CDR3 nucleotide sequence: TGTGCTAGTGGTTTGAGTTCGGGGGATACGCAGTATTTT.

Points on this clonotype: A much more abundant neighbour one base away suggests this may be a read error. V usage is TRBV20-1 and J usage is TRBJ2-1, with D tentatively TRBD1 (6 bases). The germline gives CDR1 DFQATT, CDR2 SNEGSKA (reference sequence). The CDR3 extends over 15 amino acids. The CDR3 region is CSDRTGSASYNEQFF. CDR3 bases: TGCAGTGATAGAACAGGGAGCGCGTCCTACAATGAGCAGTTCTTC.

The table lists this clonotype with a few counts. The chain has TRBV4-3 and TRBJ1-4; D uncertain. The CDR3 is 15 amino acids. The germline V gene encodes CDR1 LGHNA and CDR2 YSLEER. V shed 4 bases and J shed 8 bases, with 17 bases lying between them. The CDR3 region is CASSPGFTSHEKLFF. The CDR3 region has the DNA TGCGCCAGCAGCCCGGGGTTTACCTCCCACGAAAAACTGTTTTTT.

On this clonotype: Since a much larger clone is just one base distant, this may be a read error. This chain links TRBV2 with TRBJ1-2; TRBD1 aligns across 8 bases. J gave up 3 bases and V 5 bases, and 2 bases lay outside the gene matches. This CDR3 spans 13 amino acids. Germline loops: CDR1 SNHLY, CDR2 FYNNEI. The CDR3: CASSSDRDYGYTF. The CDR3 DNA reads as TGTGCCAGCAGTTCGGACAGGGACTATGGCTACACCTTC.

CDR3 DNA sequence: TGTGCCAGCAGCCAAGATGGGACAGGGGGTTACGACACTGAAGCTTTCTTT. Translated: CASSQDGTGGYDTEAFF. The chain links TRBV3-1 to TRBJ1-1; the match to TRBD1 covers 11 bases. CDR1 and CDR2 (germline): LGHDT, YNNKEL (reference sequence). With 0 bases clipped from V and 3 bases from J, the junction kept 6 bases outside the gene matches. The CDR3 consists of 17 residues. The full variable domain, rest sourced from reference TRBV3-1 and TRBJ1-1, is DTAVSQTPKYLVTQMGNDKSIKCEQNLGHDTMYWYKQDSKKFLKIMFSYNNKELIINETVPNRFSPKSPDKAHLNLHINSLELGDSAVYFCASSQDGTGGYDTEAFFGQGTRLTVV.

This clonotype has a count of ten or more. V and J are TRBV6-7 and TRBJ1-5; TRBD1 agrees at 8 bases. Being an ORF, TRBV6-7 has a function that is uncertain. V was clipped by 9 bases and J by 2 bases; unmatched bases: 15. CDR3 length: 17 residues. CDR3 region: CARLQWTGRVGNQPQHF. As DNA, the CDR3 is TGTGCCAGGCTTCAATGGACAGGGCGAGTGGGCAATCAGCCCCAGCATTTT.

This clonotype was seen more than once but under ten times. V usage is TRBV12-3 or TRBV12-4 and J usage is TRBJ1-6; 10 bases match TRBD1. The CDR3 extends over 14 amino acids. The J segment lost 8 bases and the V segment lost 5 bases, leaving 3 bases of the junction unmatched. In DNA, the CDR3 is TGTGCCAGCAGTAAAGACAGGGGGCATTCACCCCTCCACTTT. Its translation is CASSKDRGHSPLHF.